Below are 14 T cell receptor beta chains sequenced from a single sample in a study of brain T cells in children with intractable seizures. Libraries were prepared by immunoSEQ multiplex PCR; TCRdb keeps only in-frame clonotypes and omits some of them. The table has 95,000 to 120,000 clones, 94% seen once; the top ten hold 3.8%. The material was peripheral blood, obtained at surgery. Receptors were obtained from a boy younger than two with hemimegalencephaly and intractable seizures.

The gene calls are TRBV5-1 and TRBJ2-1, with a possible D match to TRBD2 (6 bases). Trimming took 0 bases from V and 7 from J, leaving 17 bases between them. This CDR3 contains 16 residues. Germline lookup yields CDR1 SGHRS and CDR2 YFSETQ. CDR3 in amino acids: CASSLALLAERNEQFF. The CDR3 DNA sequence: TGCGCCAGCAGCTTGGCCTTATTAGCGGAGAGGAATGAGCAGTTCTTC.

V gene TRBV5-4 combines with J gene TRBJ2-5; no clear D. In germline, CDR1 is SGHNT, CDR2 YYREEE (reference sequence). CDR3 size: 12 residues. Trimming pared 3 bases from V and 7 bases from J, leaving 10 bases between. CDR3 in DNA: TGTGCCAGCAGCTGGAAGACGGGGACCCAGTACTTC. This translates into CASSWKTGTQYF. Looking up the rest from reference TRBV5-4 and TRBJ2-5 gives the full variable domain: ETGVTQSPTHLIKTRGQQVTLRCSSQSGHNTVSWYQQALGQGPQFIFQYYREEENGRGNFPPRFSGLQFPNYSSELNVNALELDDSALYLCASSWKTGTQYFGPGTRLLVL.

The rearrangement uses TRBV25-1 and TRBJ2-3, with 11 bases matching TRBD2. The CDR3 contains 18 residues. J was trimmed by 3 bases and V by 3 bases; bases with no gene match: 11. CDR1 is MGHDK and CDR2 is SYGVNS in the germline V gene. CDR3 sequence: CASSDFSGRASGTDTQYF. The CDR3 coding sequence is TGTGCCAGCAGTGACTTTAGCGGGAGGGCCAGTGGAACAGATACGCAGTATTTT.

This clone occurred once. This sequence joins TRBV3-1 (or the pseudogene TRBV3-2) and TRBJ2-2, with 7 bases fitting TRBD2. Trimming took 6 bases from V and 6 from J; bases not matched to a gene: 4. The CDR3 sequence is 13 residues long. Germline values: CDR1 LGHDT, CDR2 YNNKEL (reference sequence). The CDR3, as DNA: TGTGCCAGCAGGACTAGCCGCGCCGGGGAGCTGTTTTTT. This codes for CASRTSRAGELFF.

This clone was counted once. The chain combines TRBV7-2 with TRBJ2-7; D uncertain. The CDR3 consists of 13 residues. From germline, CDR1 is SGHTA and CDR2 FQGNSA. V lost 1 base to trimming and J lost 4 bases, with 8 bases between them. This CDR3 is CASSLDYQYEQYF. The CDR3 nucleotides are TGTGCCAGCAGCTTAGACTACCAGTACGAGCAGTACTTC.

This chain links TRBV20-1 with TRBJ2-3; D possibly corresponds to TRBD1 (6 bases). CDR1 and CDR2 from the germline V gene are DFQATT and SNEGSKA (reference sequence). The V end lost 5 bases, the J end lost 3 bases, and 6 bases lay between the germline ends. There are 11 residues in the CDR3. The CDR3 spells CSAGTTDTQYF. The CDR3, as DNA: TGCAGTGCTGGGACAACAGATACGCAGTATTTT.

The chain has TRBV28 and TRBJ1-6; 8 nucleotides line up with TRBD1. Per the germline V gene, CDR1 is MDHEN and CDR2 is SYDVKM. The length of the CDR3 is 16 residues. V lost 6 bases, J lost 6 bases, and 10 bases stayed unmatched. This CDR3 reads CASSSWWGQANSPLHF. CDR3 coding DNA: TGTGCCAGCAGCTCCTGGTGGGGACAGGCTAATTCACCCCTCCACTTT.

V is TRBV7-8 and J is TRBJ1-2; a weak D match, TRBD1 (6 bases). The CDR3 spans 14 residues. The V gene lost 1 base and the J gene lost 7 bases, with 13 bases spanning the gap. Germline-derived CDR1 and CDR2 are SGHVS and FQNEAQ. The CDR3 DNA sequence: TGTGCCAGCAGCTTAGGGCGGGGGCAGGGTGGCTACACCTTC. This codes for CASSLGRGQGGYTF.

The chain recombines TRBV28 with TRBJ1-1; the D is unclear. This CDR3 comprises 14 residues. From germline, CDR1 is MDHEN and CDR2 SYDVKM. V lost 5 bases and J lost 1, with 11 bases in between. The CDR3 protein is CASSPDTGNTEAFF. DNA of the CDR3: TGTGCCAGCAGTCCAGACACGGGGAACACTGAAGCTTTCTTT.

The rearrangement links TRBV29-1 to TRBJ2-5; D remains ambiguous. V lost 5 bases to trimming and J lost 3 bases, with 10 bases between them. The CDR3 totals 12 residues. The V gene's germline CDR1 is SQVTM and CDR2 ANQGSEA. This chain's CDR3 is CSVRPSKETQYF. CDR3 nucleotide sequence: TGCAGCGTTCGTCCATCCAAAGAGACCCAGTACTTC.

This chain connects TRBV6-2 or TRBV6-3 to TRBJ2-1, with 10 positions matching TRBD2. CDR3 size: 17 residues. V lost 0 bases and J lost 8; bases outside the gene matches: 10. Germline CDR1 reads MNHEY; CDR2 reads SVGEGT. In nucleotides, the CDR3 is TGTGCCAGCAGTTACTCGATAGCTAGCGGGAGTTGGCATGAGCAGTTCTTC. This codes for CASSYSIASGSWHEQFF.

This clone was observed a single time. The chain links TRBV24-1 to TRBJ1-2; no definite D call. Germline values: CDR1 KGHDR, CDR2 SFDVKD. CDR3 length equals 17 residues. V was clipped by 4 bases and J by 1 base, with 18 bases between them. The CDR3: CATSDPSGGKYNYGYTF. The CDR3 DNA reads TGTGCCACCAGTGACCCCTCAGGCGGGAAATATAACTATGGCTACACCTTC.

V and J are TRBV7-9 and TRBJ1-1, with D unresolved. Germline V gene sequence: CDR1 SEHNR, CDR2 FQNEAQ (reference sequence). V lost 5 bases to trimming and J lost 1 base, with 20 bases between them. CDR3 size: 17 residues. CDR3 nucleotides: TGTGCCAGCAGCCAAGTAGGTTCCCGGGTGTCGAACACTGAAGCTTTCTTT. Translation gives CASSQVGSRVSNTEAFF.

The chain couples TRBV9 to TRBJ2-2; 10 bases map to TRBD2. V dropped 1 base and J dropped 5; count of bases not matched to a gene: 8. This CDR3 has 17 residues. Germline assignment: CDR1 SGDLS and CDR2 YYNGEE. CDR3 sequence: CASSVTGLAIFTGELFF. In nucleotides, the CDR3 is TGTGCCAGCAGCGTAACGGGACTAGCGATATTTACCGGGGAGCTGTTTTTT. The entire variable domain, with the rest obtained from reference TRBV9 and TRBJ2-2, is as follows: DSGVTQTPKHLITATGQRVTLRCSPRSGDLSVYWYQQSLDQGLQFLIQYYNGEERAKGNILERFSAQQFPDLHSELNLSSLELGDSALYFCASSVTGLAIFTGELFFGEGSRLTVL.